Below are 26 T cell receptor beta chains sequenced from a single sample in a study of ipilimumab plus nivolumab after autologous stem cell transplantation. Here immunoSEQ multiplex PCR was the method, and the copy in TCRdb shows in-frame clones only, minus some. The repertoire holds 7,500 to 10,000 clones, with roughly three quarters as singletons. The sample in question was PBMCs, obtained in a trial of ipilimumab plus nivolumab as post-transplant consolidation. The source of these receptors is a female donor with multiple myeloma.

The chain carries TRBV5-1 and TRBJ2-2, with D perhaps matching TRBD2 (6 bases). The ends were cut back, 2 bases at V and 7 bases at J, with 12 bases in the middle. The length of the CDR3 is 14 residues. Germline V CDR1 and CDR2: SGHRS, YFSETQ. As DNA, the CDR3 is TGCGCCAGCAGCTTACGGGAGCAGGGCGGGGAGCTGTTTTTT. Amino acid sequence: CASSLREQGGELFF. The full variable domain, completed using reference TRBV5-1 and TRBJ2-2, is KAGVTQTPRYLIKTRGQQVTLSCSPISGHRSVSWYQQTPGQGLQFLFEYFSETQRNKGNFPGRFSGRQFSNSRSEMNVSTLELGDSALYLCASSLREQGGELFFGEGSRLTVL.

The genes are TRBV29-1 and TRBJ2-7, with D hard to call. The CDR3 spans 13 residues. CDR1 SQVTM and CDR2 ANQGSEA come from the germline V gene. V gave up 6 bases and J gave up 4 bases, with 16 bases separating them. The DNA of the CDR3 is TGCAGCGTGAGTACAGCCCCTACTTACGAGCAGTACTTC. Translated: CSVSTAPTYEQYF.

The V and J genes are TRBV7-2 and TRBJ1-1; no clear D gene. Trimming shortened V by 4 bases and J by 11 bases, and 17 bases separated the two germline ends. CDR3 length: 13 residues. CDR1 is SGHTA, CDR2 FQGNSA, per germline. The CDR3 DNA is TGTGCCAGCAGCTCCAATACATTGAGTCATGCTTTCTTT. Protein sequence: CASSSNTLSHAFF.

The DNA for the CDR3 is TGTGCCACCAGCAGAGACGCGGACAGCGAGCAGTACTTC. Its protein product is CATSRDADSEQYF. The chain recombines TRBV15 with TRBJ2-7, with a possible D match to TRBD1 (6 bases). The CDR3 extends over 13 amino acids. Germline V gene data show CDR1 as LNHNV and CDR2 as YYDKDF (reference sequence). V lost 0 bases, J lost 6 bases, and 9 bases lay in between.

This clone qualifies as medium-sized (0.01 to 0.1%). The V call is TRBV2, the J call TRBJ1-1; a possible D gene is TRBD1 (5 bases). Trimming removed 8 bases at V and 4 bases at J, with 17 bases between. CDR1 SNHLY and CDR2 FYNNEI come from the germline V gene. The length of the CDR3 is 14 residues. CDR3 DNA: TGTGCCAGCGGAAGGGACCGTACAGGCACTGAAGCTTTCTTT. Translated, it gives CASGRDRTGTEAFF. Variable domain in full (rest from reference TRBV2 and TRBJ1-1): EPEVTQTPSHQVTQMGQEVILRCVPISNHLYFYWYRQILGQKVEFLVSFYNNEISEKSEIFDDQFSVERPDGSNFTLKIRSTKLEDSAMYFCASGRDRTGTEAFFGQGTRLTVV.

This clone appeared a few times. The rearrangement joins TRBV7-2 to TRBJ2-1; D possibly corresponds to TRBD1 (5 bases). Trimming removed 1 base from V and 2 bases from J, with 9 bases in between. The CDR3 consists of 15 residues. Per the germline V gene, CDR1 is SGHTA and CDR2 is FQGNSA. In DNA, the CDR3 is TGTGCCAGCAGCTTAGTTATAGGGGCCTACAATGAGCAGTTCTTC. It translates to CASSLVIGAYNEQFF.

The chain combines TRBV19 with TRBJ2-3; a possible D gene is TRBD1 (5 bases). Germline V CDR1 and CDR2: LNHDA, SQIVND (reference sequence). This CDR3 is built from 15 residues. V lost 3 bases and J 3 bases, leaving 13 bases between the germline ends. The CDR3 here is CASSIVQAGTDTQYF. The CDR3 coding sequence is TGTGCCAGTAGTATCGTACAGGCAGGTACAGATACGCAGTATTTT.

The chain uses TRBV19 and TRBJ2-1, with TRBD2 matching over 7 bases. Germline values: CDR1 LNHDA, CDR2 SQIVND (reference sequence). V dropped 5 bases and J dropped 0; count of bases not matched to a gene: 4. The CDR3 spans 15 residues. This CDR3 reads CASSRGRGSYNEQFF. CDR3 DNA: TGTGCCAGTAGTCGGGGGAGGGGCTCCTACAATGAGCAGTTCTTC.

The chain carries TRBV28 and TRBJ2-3; a weak D match, TRBD1 (6 bases). This CDR3 has 18 amino acids. V lost 6 bases to trimming and J lost 3 bases, with 25 bases between them. CDR1 and CDR2 from the germline V gene are MDHEN and SYDVKM. The CDR3 DNA sequence: TGTGCCAGCAGCCCCATCTTTCGACCAGCGAGGGGGACAGATACGCAGTATTTT. Encoded protein: CASSPIFRPARGTDTQYF.

The J gene is TRBJ2-7, the V gene TRBV19; 10 bases are a match to TRBD2. Germline-derived CDR1 and CDR2 are LNHDA and SQIVND (reference sequence). The CDR3 extends over 16 amino acids. V shed 6 bases and J 5 bases; nucleotides not matched to a gene: 13. CDR3 protein: CASSRQGQLAGNEQYF. The CDR3, as DNA: TGTGCCAGTAGCAGGCAGGGGCAACTAGCGGGAAACGAGCAGTACTTC.

This sequence joins TRBV10-3 and TRBJ2-7, with D tentatively TRBD2 (5 bases). There are 12 residues in the CDR3. CDR1 ENHRY and CDR2 SYGVKD come from the germline V gene. Trimming removed 6 bases from V and 5 bases from J, with 11 bases in between. The CDR3 reads CAIRETINEQYF. CDR3 nucleotides: TGTGCCATCAGGGAGACTATCAACGAGCAGTACTTC.

This chain links TRBV6-6 with TRBJ2-2; D unresolved. Germline CDR1 is MNHNY and CDR2 is SVGAGI (reference sequence). The CDR3 has 14 amino acids. Trimming shortened V by 4 bases and J by 4 bases, and 10 bases separated the two germline ends. CDR3 loop: CASSLGLVTGELFF. For the CDR3, the DNA is TGTGCCAGCAGTTTAGGGCTCGTCACCGGGGAGCTGTTTTTT.

This clone showed up just once. The chain is built from TRBV7-3 and TRBJ2-1; D uncertain. CDR3 size: 16 residues. V lost 1 base, J lost 0 bases, and 10 bases lay in between. Germline V lookup: CDR1 SGHTA, CDR2 FQGTGA. Here the CDR3 DNA reads TGTGCCAGCAGCTTAAGTAGTAACCCCTCCTACAATGAGCAGTTCTTC. It yields the protein CASSLSSNPSYNEQFF.

V and J are TRBV11-3 and TRBJ2-5, with a possible D match to TRBD1 (6 bases). Trimming removed 1 base at V and 5 bases at J, with 17 bases between. The CDR3 is 16 residues long. The germline CDR1 and CDR2 sequences are SGHNT and YENEEA. The CDR3 is CASSLAGTNQGETQYF. The CDR3 DNA reads TGTGCCAGCAGCTTAGCCGGTACTAATCAGGGGGAGACCCAGTACTTC. Drawing the rest from reference TRBV11-3 and TRBJ2-5, the complete variable domain is EAGVVQSPRYKIIEKKQPVAFWCNPISGHNTLYWYLQNLGQGPELLIRYENEEAVDDSQLPKDRFSAERLKGVDSTLKIQPAELGDSAVYLCASSLAGTNQGETQYFGPGTRLLVL.

This rearrangement joins TRBV7-9 to TRBJ2-5; no clear D. The assigned J gene may be wrong: the sequence end matches TRBJ2-7 better. Germline CDR1 and CDR2: SEHNR and FQNEAQ (reference sequence). The CDR3 runs to 12 residues. This CDR3 reads CASSFDLYEQYF. CDR3 coding DNA: TGTGCCAGCAGCTTCGACCTTTACGAGCAGTACTTC.

This chain joins TRBV6-1 and TRBJ1-5, with TRBD1 as a possible D gene (5 bases). The CDR3 is 15 amino acids. Germline V gives CDR1 MNHNS, CDR2 SASEGT. V was pared by 2 bases and J by 1 base, with 9 bases between. CDR3 bases: TGTGCCAGCAGTGAATTGGGGCTAAGCAATCAGCCCCAGCATTTT. It translates to CASSELGLSNQPQHF.

The chain is built from TRBV19 and TRBJ1-1; no clear D. From germline, CDR1 is LNHDA and CDR2 SQIVND (reference sequence). V lost 7 bases and J lost 4, with 13 bases in between. The CDR3 is made up of 13 amino acids. The CDR3 DNA sequence: TGTGCCAGTATCGGAAAGGGTAGCACTGAAGCTTTCTTT. It yields the protein CASIGKGSTEAFF.

By share of the sample, this clone is medium-sized. The V gene is TRBV9, the J gene TRBJ2-7; 15 bases line up with TRBD2. Germline CDR1 SGDLS, CDR2 YYNGEE. This CDR3 region has 15 residues. V was clipped by 4 bases and J by 10 bases; unmatched bases: 9. The CDR3 sequence: CASSLTGLAGGRQYF. CDR3 in DNA: TGTGCCAGCAGCCTAACGGGACTAGCGGGAGGCCGACAGTACTTC. The whole variable domain, filled in from reference TRBV9 and TRBJ2-7, reads DSGVTQTPKHLITATGQRVTLRCSPRSGDLSVYWYQQSLDQGLQFLIQYYNGEERAKGNILERFSAQQFPDLHSELNLSSLELGDSALYFCASSLTGLAGGRQYFGPGTRLTVT.

V is TRBV2 and J is TRBJ1-1, with a weak D call TRBD1 (5 bases). The CDR3 totals 12 residues. Trimming pared 4 bases from V and 5 bases from J, leaving 8 bases between. CDR1 is SNHLY, CDR2 FYNNEI, per germline. CDR3 nucleotide sequence: TGTGCCAGCAGTGCCTGGGGGACTGAAGCTTTCTTT. Translation: CASSAWGTEAFF.

This clone counts as medium-sized. The chain recombines TRBV18 with TRBJ2-6, with TRBD1 matching 9 bases. CDR3 length: 21 amino acids. The junction had 16 bases not matched to a gene; V was cut back by 1 base and J by 3 bases. Germline V gene data show CDR1 as KGHSH and CDR2 as LQKENI. The chain's CDR3 is CASSPRPPTDRGKFGANVLTF. DNA of the CDR3: TGTGCCAGCTCACCACGGCCCCCCACGGACAGGGGAAAATTTGGGGCCAACGTCCTGACTTTC. Full variable domain (outside the CDR3, taken from reference TRBV18 and TRBJ2-6): NAGVMQNPRHLVRRRGQEARLRCSPMKGHSHVYWYRQLPEEGLKFMVYLQKENIIDESGMPKERFSAEFPKEGPSILRIQQVVRGDSAAYFCASSPRPPTDRGKFGANVLTFGAGSRLTVL.

Only a few counts were recorded for this clone. DNA of the CDR3: TGTGCCAGCAGCTTATCGCCAGATACGCAGTATTTT. The encoded protein is CASSLSPDTQYF. V is TRBV7-2 and J is TRBJ2-3, with D uncertain. Germline V lookup: CDR1 SGHTA, CDR2 FQGNSA. CDR3 length: 12 residues. V lost 2 bases, J lost 4 bases, and 4 bases lay in between.

V is TRBV27 and J is TRBJ2-7; D is unclear. The germline V gene encodes CDR1 MNHEY and CDR2 SMNVEV (reference sequence). V was shortened by 4 bases and J by 5 bases, with 12 bases between the two germline ends. The CDR3 extends over 13 amino acids. The CDR3 protein is CASSSLGFDEQYF. CDR3 coding DNA: TGTGCCAGCAGTTCCTTAGGGTTTGACGAGCAGTACTTC.

This chain joins TRBV29-1 and TRBJ1-1; D might be TRBD1 (6 bases). CDR3 length: 14 residues. Trimming took 1 base from V and 2 from J, leaving 11 bases between them. In germline, CDR1 is SQVTM, CDR2 ANQGSEA. The CDR3 DNA reads as TGCAGCGTTGAAGCAGGGGCCCTAAACACTGAAGCTTTCTTT. Its translation is CSVEAGALNTEAFF. Looking up the rest from reference TRBV29-1 and TRBJ1-1 gives the full variable domain: SAVISQKPSRDICQRGTSLTIQCQVDSQVTMMFWYRQQPGQSLTLIATANQGSEATYESGFVIDKFPISRPNLTFSTLTVSNMSPEDSSIYLCSVEAGALNTEAFFGQGTRLTVV.

For the CDR3, the DNA is TGTGCCAGCTCACCAGCGGCAGACTATGGCTACACCTTC. Amino acids: CASSPAADYGYTF. The chain links TRBV18 to TRBJ1-2; D is uncertain. There are 13 residues in the CDR3. In germline, CDR1 is KGHSH, CDR2 LQKENI. V gave up 2 bases and J gave up 3 bases, with 7 bases separating them.

This clone was seen a few times. The rearrangement uses TRBV4-3 and TRBJ1-1, with D perhaps TRBD1 (6 bases). V gave up 4 bases and J gave up 4 bases, with 16 bases separating them. Germline V CDR1 and CDR2: LGHNA, YSLEER. This CDR3 has 15 residues. The CDR3 loop is CASSPLGAPSTEAFF. CDR3 nucleotide sequence: TGCGCCAGCAGCCCTCTGGGGGCGCCGTCCACTGAAGCTTTCTTT.

The count of this clone is one. The genes are TRBV2 and TRBJ2-1; no clear D gene. CDR3 length equals 14 residues. V dropped 4 bases and J dropped 3 bases, with 10 bases sitting between them. Germline loops: CDR1 SNHLY, CDR2 FYNNEI. In nucleotides, the CDR3 is TGTGCCAGCAGTGGCTCTAGTGTCTACAATGAGCAGTTCTTC. Its protein product is CASSGSSVYNEQFF. The full variable domain, in which reference TRBV2 and TRBJ2-1 provide the parts outside the CDR3, is EPEVTQTPSHQVTQMGQEVILRCVPISNHLYFYWYRQILGQKVEFLVSFYNNEISEKSEIFDDQFSVERPDGSNFTLKIRSTKLEDSAMYFCASSGSSVYNEQFFGPGTRLTVL.